The source of this T cell receptor beta chain is a study of blood T cell repertoires in COVID-19 (TCRdb year 2020). Turning to the overall study: Recovered participants in ImmuneRACE Cohort 3 were defined as having two consecutive negative NP/OP PCR tests, clearance from a healthcare professional, or resolution of symptoms. Subjects who had been exposed to COVID-19, were actively infected with it, or had recovered from it provided the deeply sampled blood TCRbeta repertoires that made up the dataset. The repertoires were released in a freely available public database intended as a resource for research on the immune response to SARS-CoV-2. Collaborator samples came from the United States, Italy and Spain and covered acute and convalescent phases of COVID-19. The samples were drawn from the first 160 participants of the ongoing ImmuneRACE study and from 1,254 subjects provided by 6 global collaborators. HLA class I and class II types, where available, came from metadata supplied by the sample provider rather than from assay-based typing. The material from the prospective study consisted of cDNA or gDNA derived from T cells, B-cell-depleted T cells, or PBMCs. Nearly every sample came with metadata listing a de-identified subject ID, COVID-19 status, age in years and sex.

Results and caveats for the whole study, not just this receptor: How much clinical and demographic metadata was included differed by source and by participant, and the metadata was provided uncurated.

Trimming accounts for 2 bases at V and 11 bases at J, while the number of junction bases matched to no gene is 9. Taken from cysteine to phenylalanine, the CDR3 has 13 residues. The kept DNA is CDR3 alone, 39 bases in frame from the first base. The germline V gene (reference sequence) gives CDR1 as SGHKS and CDR2 as YYEKEE. Enrolling through a virtual design, the prospective study's participants ranged in age from roughly 18 to 89 years and lived across some 22 United States geographic areas. Cohort assignment in the prospective study relied on participant-reported clinical history from a screening survey and a study questionnaire. Mobile phlebotomists in the prospective study collected whole blood, serum and a nasopharyngeal or oropharyngeal swab from every participant. Additional blood draws and questionnaires over an approximately two-month period could optionally be provided by prospective study participants. Before DNA extraction, blood samples from the prospective study were shipped at room temperature or frozen.

The immunoSEQ Assay, a bias-controlled multiplex PCR, was used to amplify TCRbeta CDR3 regions from genomic DNA. The source study handled its data this way. The number of nucleated cells in each sample was estimated by amplification of reference gene primers within the assay. To quantify the absolute abundance of each unique TCRbeta CDR3 rearrangement, sequence reads were collapsed and filtered. Productive Simpson clonality was computed per sample as the square root of Simpson's diversity index over productive rearrangements. TCRdb provides this immuneACCESS table in a form limited to in-frame rearrangements. Some clones are lacking; in checked studies, under half of them reflect an unresolved V gene, and why the rest are absent is not known. V and J calls and clone size are given by that table; D and trimming were obtained from the DNA. This sample has 350,000 to 450,000 clones in its table, and around 87% of those were observed once. Roughly 2% of the sample is in the top ten clones.

As regards this clone: Its antigen specificity is not known. No clone much larger than this one lies a single base away; base qualities are absent.

Material for sequencing was PBMCs or T cells enriched from blood (not recorded which). This TCR derives from a man between 35 and 55 years old in a cohort exposed to, infected with or recovered from COVID-19 (not recorded which). The V and J segments used are TRBV5-5 and TRBJ1-1; a stretch of 7 junction bases matches TRBD1. The CDR3 amino acid sequence is: CASSFDRAIKAFF. The base sequence is TGTGCCAGCAGCTTTGACAGGGCCATCAAGGCTTTCTTT. Extended through the reference TRBV5-5 and TRBJ1-1 proteins, this CDR3 yields the full variable domain: DAGVTQSPTHLIKTRGQQVTLRCSPISGHKSVSWYQQVLGQGPQFIFQYYEKEERGRGNFPDRFSARQFPNYSSELNVNALLLGDSALYLCASSFDRAIKAFFGQGTRLTVV.